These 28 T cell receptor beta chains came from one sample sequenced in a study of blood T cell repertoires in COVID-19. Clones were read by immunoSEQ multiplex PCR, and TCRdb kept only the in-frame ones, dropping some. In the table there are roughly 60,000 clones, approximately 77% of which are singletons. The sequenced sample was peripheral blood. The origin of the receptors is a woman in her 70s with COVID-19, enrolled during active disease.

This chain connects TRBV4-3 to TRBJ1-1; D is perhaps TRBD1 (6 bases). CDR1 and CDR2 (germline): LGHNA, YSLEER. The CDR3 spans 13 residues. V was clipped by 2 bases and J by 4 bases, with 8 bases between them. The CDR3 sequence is CASSQQQGTEAFF. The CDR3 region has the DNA TGCGCCAGCAGCCAACAACAGGGCACTGAAGCTTTCTTT.

The CDR3 DNA reads as TGCGCCAGCAGTGATAGGGGCCTCTCTGGAAACACCATATATTTT. Residues: CASSDRGLSGNTIYF. V usage is TRBV5-1 and J usage is TRBJ1-3, with D perhaps matching TRBD1 (5 bases). V was cut by 5 bases and J by 0 bases, with 12 bases left in between. There are 15 residues in the CDR3. Germline V CDR1 and CDR2: SGHRS, YFSETQ. Supplemented by reference TRBV5-1 and TRBJ1-3, the full variable domain reads KAGVTQTPRYLIKTRGQQVTLSCSPISGHRSVSWYQQTPGQGLQFLFEYFSETQRNKGNFPGRFSGRQFSNSRSEMNVSTLELGDSALYLCASSDRGLSGNTIYFGEGSWLTVV.

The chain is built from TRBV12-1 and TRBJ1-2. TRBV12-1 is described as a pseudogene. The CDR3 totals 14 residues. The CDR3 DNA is TGTGCCAGCAGCTTTGGGCGGGGGGTAGGTGGCTACACCTTC. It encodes CASSFGRGVGGYTF.

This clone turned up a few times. The CDR3 spells CASSLAGRGQETQYF. In nucleotides, the CDR3 is TGCGCCAGCAGCTTGGCGGGCAGGGGGCAAGAGACCCAGTACTTC. V and J are TRBV5-1 and TRBJ2-5, with TRBD1 identical over 7 bases. The CDR3 is 15 residues long. V was pared by 0 bases and J by 2 bases, with 4 bases of the junction left unmatched. Germline-derived CDR1 and CDR2 are SGHRS and YFSETQ.

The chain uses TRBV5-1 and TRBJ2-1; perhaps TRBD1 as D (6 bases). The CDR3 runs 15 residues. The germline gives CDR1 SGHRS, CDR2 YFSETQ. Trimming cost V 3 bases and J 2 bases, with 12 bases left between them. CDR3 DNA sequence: TGCGCCAGCAGCTCCGGGACACAGACCTACAATGAGCAGTTCTTC. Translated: CASSSGTQTYNEQFF. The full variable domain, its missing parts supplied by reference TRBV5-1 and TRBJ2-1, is KAGVTQTPRYLIKTRGQQVTLSCSPISGHRSVSWYQQTPGQGLQFLFEYFSETQRNKGNFPGRFSGRQFSNSRSEMNVSTLELGDSALYLCASSSGTQTYNEQFFGPGTRLTVL.

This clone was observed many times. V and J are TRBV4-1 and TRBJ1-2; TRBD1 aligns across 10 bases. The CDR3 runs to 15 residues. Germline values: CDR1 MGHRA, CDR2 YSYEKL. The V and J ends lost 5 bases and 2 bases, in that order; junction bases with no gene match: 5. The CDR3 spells CASSFQTGGNYGYTF. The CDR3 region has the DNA TGCGCCAGCAGCTTCCAGACAGGGGGCAACTATGGCTACACCTTC.

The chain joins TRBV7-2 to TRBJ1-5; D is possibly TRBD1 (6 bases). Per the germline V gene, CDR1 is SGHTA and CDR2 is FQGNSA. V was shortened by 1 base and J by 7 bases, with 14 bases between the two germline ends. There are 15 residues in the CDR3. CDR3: CASSLVRGIGQPQHF. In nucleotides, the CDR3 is TGTGCCAGCAGCTTAGTAAGGGGGATCGGACAGCCCCAGCATTTT.

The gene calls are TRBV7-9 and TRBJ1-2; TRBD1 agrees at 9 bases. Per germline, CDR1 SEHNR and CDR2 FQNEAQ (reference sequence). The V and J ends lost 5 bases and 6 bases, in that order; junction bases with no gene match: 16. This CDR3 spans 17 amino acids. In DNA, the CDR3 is TGTGCCAGCAGCCCCTCCCGGGACAGGGATAGTGTGGATGGCTACACCTTC. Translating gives CASSPSRDRDSVDGYTF.

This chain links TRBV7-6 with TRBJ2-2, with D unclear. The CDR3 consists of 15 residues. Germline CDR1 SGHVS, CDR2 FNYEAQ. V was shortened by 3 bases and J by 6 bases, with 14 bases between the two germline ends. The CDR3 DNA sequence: TGTGCCAGCAGCTTGACCGTTGAGCGATCCGGGGAGCTGTTTTTT. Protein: CASSLTVERSGELFF.

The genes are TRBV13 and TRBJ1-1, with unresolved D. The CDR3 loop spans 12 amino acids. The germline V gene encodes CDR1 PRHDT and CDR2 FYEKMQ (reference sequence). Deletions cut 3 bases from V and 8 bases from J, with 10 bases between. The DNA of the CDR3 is TGTGCCAGCAGCTTGAAACGCGCCGAAGCTTTCTTT. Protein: CASSLKRAEAFF.

The chain's CDR3 is CASSTGGAKNTEAFF. As DNA, the CDR3 is TGCGCCAGCAGCACCGGAGGGGCTAAGAACACTGAAGCTTTCTTT. The chain uses TRBV5-1 and TRBJ1-1; TRBD1 is a possible D gene (5 bases). CDR3 length: 15 residues. Germline CDR1 reads SGHRS; CDR2 reads YFSETQ. Trimming stripped 4 bases from V and 1 base from J, with 14 bases between. The whole variable domain, filled in from reference TRBV5-1 and TRBJ1-1, reads KAGVTQTPRYLIKTRGQQVTLSCSPISGHRSVSWYQQTPGQGLQFLFEYFSETQRNKGNFPGRFSGRQFSNSRSEMNVSTLELGDSALYLCASSTGGAKNTEAFFGQGTRLTVV.

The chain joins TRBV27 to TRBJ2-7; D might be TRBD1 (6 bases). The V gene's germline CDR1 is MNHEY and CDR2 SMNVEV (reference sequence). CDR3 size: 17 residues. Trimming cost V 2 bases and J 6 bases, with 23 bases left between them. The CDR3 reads CASSLIGGGIYLGEQYF. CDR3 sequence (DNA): TGTGCCAGCAGTTTAATAGGGGGTGGTATCTACTTGGGCGAGCAGTACTTC.

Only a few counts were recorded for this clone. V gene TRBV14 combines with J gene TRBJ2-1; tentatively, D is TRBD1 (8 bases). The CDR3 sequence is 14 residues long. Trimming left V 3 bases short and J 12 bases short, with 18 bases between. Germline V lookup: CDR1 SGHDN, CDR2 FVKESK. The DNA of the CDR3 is TGTGCCAGCAGCCAGGACAACTACAGGGGGGGGCAGTTCTTC. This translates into CASSQDNYRGGQFF. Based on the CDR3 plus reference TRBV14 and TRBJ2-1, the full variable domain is EAGVTQFPSHSVIEKGQTVTLRCDPISGHDNLYWYRRVMGKEIKFLLHFVKESKQDESGMPNNRFLAERTGGTYSTLKVQPAELEDSGVYFCASSQDNYRGGQFFGPGTRLTVL.

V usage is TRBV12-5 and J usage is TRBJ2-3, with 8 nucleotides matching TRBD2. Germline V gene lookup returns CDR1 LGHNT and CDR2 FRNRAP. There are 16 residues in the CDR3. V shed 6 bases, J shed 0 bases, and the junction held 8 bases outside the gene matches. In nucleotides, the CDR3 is TGTGCTAGTGGGACCCTTAGCGGGACCAGCACAGATACGCAGTATTTT. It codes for CASGTLSGTSTDTQYF. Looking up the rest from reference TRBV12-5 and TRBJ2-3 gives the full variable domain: DARVTQTPRHKVTEMGQEVTMRCQPILGHNTVFWYRQTMMQGLELLAYFRNRAPLDDSGMPKDRFSAEMPDATLATLKIQPSEPRDSAVYFCASGTLSGTSTDTQYFGPGTRLTVL.

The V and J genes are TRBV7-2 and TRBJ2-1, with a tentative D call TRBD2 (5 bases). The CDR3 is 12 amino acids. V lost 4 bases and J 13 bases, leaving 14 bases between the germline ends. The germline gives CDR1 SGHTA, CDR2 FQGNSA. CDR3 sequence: CASSSGGRVQFF. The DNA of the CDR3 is TGTGCCAGCAGCTCGGGCGGGCGGGTTCAGTTCTTC.

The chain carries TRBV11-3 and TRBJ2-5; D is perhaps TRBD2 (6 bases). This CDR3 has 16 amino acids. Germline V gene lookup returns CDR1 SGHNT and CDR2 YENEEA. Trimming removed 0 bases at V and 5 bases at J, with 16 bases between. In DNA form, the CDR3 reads TGTGCCAGCAGCTTAGACCTCAGTGGGAGCGGGGAGACCCAGTACTTC. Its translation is CASSLDLSGSGETQYF.

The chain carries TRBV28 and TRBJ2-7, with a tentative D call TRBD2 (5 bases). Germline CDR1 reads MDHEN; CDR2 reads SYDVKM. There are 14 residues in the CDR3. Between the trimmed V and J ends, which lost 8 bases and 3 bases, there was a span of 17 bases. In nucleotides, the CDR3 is TGTGCCAGCTCCACGCCCCCACTAGTCTACGAGCAGTACTTC. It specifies CASSTPPLVYEQYF.

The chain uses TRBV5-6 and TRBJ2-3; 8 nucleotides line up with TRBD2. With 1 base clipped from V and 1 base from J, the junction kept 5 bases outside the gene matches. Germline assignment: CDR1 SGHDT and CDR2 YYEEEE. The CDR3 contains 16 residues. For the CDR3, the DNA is TGTGCCAGCAGCTTGTTTAGCGGGATGGGCACAGATACGCAGTATTTT. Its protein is CASSLFSGMGTDTQYF. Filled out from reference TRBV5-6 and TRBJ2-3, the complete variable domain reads DAGVTQSPTHLIKTRGQQVTLRCSPKSGHDTVSWYQQALGQGPQFIFQYYEEEERQRGNFPDRFSGHQFPNYSSELNVNALLLGDSALYLCASSLFSGMGTDTQYFGPGTRLTVL.

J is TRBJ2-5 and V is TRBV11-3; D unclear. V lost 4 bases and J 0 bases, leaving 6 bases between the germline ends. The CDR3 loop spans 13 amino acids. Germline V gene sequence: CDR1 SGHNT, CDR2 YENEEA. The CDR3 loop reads CASSSTYQETQYF. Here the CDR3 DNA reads TGTGCCAGCAGCTCGACTTACCAAGAGACCCAGTACTTC. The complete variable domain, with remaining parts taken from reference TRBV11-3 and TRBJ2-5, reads EAGVVQSPRYKIIEKKQPVAFWCNPISGHNTLYWYLQNLGQGPELLIRYENEEAVDDSQLPKDRFSAERLKGVDSTLKIQPAELGDSAVYLCASSSTYQETQYFGPGTRLLVL.

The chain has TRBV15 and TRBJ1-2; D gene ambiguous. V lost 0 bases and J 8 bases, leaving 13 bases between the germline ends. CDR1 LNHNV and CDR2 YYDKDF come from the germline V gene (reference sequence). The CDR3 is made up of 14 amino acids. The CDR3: CATSRDLSGGGYTF. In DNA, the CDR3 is TGTGCCACCAGCAGAGATCTTTCGGGAGGGGGCTACACCTTC. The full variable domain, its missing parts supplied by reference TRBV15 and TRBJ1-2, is DAMVIQNPRYQVTQFGKPVTLSCSQTLNHNVMYWYQQKSSQAPKLLFHYYDKDFNNEADTPDNFQSRRPNTSFCFLDIRSPGLGDTAMYLCATSRDLSGGGYTFGSGTRLTVV.

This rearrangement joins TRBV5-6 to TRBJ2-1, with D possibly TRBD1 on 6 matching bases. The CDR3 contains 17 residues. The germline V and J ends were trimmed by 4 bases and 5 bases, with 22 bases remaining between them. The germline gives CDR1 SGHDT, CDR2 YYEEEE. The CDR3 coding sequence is TGTGCCAGCAGCCCCTTAAGGGGGTGGTTGAACGACAATGAGCAGTTCTTC. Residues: CASSPLRGWLNDNEQFF. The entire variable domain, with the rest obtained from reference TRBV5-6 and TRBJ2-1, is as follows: DAGVTQSPTHLIKTRGQQVTLRCSPKSGHDTVSWYQQALGQGPQFIFQYYEEEERQRGNFPDRFSGHQFPNYSSELNVNALLLGDSALYLCASSPLRGWLNDNEQFFGPGTRLTVL.

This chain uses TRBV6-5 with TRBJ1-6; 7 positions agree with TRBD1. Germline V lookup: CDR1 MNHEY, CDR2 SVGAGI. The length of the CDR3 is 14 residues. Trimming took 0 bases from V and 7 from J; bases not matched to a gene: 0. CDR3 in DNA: TGTGCCAGCAGTTACTCGACAGGGAATTCACCCCTCCACTTT. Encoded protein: CASSYSTGNSPLHF.

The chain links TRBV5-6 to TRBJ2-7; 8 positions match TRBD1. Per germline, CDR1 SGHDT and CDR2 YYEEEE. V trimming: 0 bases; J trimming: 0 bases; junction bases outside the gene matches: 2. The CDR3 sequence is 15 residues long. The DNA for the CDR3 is TGTGCCAGCAGCTTGGACGGACAGGGCTCCTACGAGCAGTACTTC. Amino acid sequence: CASSLDGQGSYEQYF. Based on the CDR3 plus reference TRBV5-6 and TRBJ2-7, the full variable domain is DAGVTQSPTHLIKTRGQQVTLRCSPKSGHDTVSWYQQALGQGPQFIFQYYEEEERQRGNFPDRFSGHQFPNYSSELNVNALLLGDSALYLCASSLDGQGSYEQYFGPGTRLTVT.

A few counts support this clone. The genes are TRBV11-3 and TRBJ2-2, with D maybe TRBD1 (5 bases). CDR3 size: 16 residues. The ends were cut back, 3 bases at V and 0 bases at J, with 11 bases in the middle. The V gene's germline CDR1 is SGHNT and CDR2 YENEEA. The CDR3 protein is CASSLHVGANTGELFF. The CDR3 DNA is TGTGCCAGCAGCTTGCATGTAGGGGCGAACACCGGGGAGCTGTTTTTT.

The CDR3, as DNA: TGCGCCAGCCGCGCTTTCCGACAGGCAAATAATTCACCCCTCCACTTT. This gives the protein CASRAFRQANNSPLHF. This chain uses TRBV5-1 with TRBJ1-6, with a weak D call TRBD1 (6 bases). Germline V gene sequence: CDR1 SGHRS, CDR2 YFSETQ. V was pared by 7 bases and J by 5 bases, with 19 bases between. CDR3 length: 16 amino acids. The whole variable domain, filled in from reference TRBV5-1 and TRBJ1-6, reads KAGVTQTPRYLIKTRGQQVTLSCSPISGHRSVSWYQQTPGQGLQFLFEYFSETQRNKGNFPGRFSGRQFSNSRSEMNVSTLELGDSALYLCASRAFRQANNSPLHFGNGTRLTVT.

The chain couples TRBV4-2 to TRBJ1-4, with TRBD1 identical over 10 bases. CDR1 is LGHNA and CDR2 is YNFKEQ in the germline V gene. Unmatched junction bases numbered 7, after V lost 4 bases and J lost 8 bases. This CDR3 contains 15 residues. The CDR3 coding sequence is TGTGCCAGCAGCCTTGGACAGGGGGAAGAGGAAAAACTGTTTTTT. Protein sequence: CASSLGQGEEEKLFF.

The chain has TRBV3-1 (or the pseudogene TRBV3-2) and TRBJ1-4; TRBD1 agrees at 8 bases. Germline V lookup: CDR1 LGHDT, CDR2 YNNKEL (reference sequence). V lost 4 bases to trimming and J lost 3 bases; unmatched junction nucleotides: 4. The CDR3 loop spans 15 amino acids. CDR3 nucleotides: TGTGCCAGCAGCCCCCTGACAGGGGCTAATGAAAAACTGTTTTTT. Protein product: CASSPLTGANEKLFF.

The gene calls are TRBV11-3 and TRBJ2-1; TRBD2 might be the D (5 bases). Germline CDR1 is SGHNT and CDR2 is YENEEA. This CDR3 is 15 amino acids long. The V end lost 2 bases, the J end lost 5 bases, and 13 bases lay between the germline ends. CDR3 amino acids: CASSLWAVEDNEQFF. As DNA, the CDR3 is TGTGCCAGCAGCTTATGGGCGGTGGAGGACAATGAGCAGTTCTTC.